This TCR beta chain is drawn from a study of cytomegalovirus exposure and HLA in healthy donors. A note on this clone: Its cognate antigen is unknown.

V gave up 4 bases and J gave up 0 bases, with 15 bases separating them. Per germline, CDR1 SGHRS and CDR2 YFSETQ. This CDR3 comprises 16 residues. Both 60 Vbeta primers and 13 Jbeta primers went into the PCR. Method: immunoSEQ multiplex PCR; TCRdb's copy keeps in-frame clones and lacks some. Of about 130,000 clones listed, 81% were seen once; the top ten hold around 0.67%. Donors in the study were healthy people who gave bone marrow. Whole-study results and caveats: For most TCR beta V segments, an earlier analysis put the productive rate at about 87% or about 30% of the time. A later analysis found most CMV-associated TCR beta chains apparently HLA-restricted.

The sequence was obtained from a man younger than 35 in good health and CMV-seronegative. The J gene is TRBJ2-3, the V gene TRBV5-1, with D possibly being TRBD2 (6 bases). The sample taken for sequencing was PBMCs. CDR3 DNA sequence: TGCGCCAGCAGCGGAGGGACTTCAACTAGCACAGATACGCAGTATTTT. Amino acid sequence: CASSGGTSTSTDTQYF.